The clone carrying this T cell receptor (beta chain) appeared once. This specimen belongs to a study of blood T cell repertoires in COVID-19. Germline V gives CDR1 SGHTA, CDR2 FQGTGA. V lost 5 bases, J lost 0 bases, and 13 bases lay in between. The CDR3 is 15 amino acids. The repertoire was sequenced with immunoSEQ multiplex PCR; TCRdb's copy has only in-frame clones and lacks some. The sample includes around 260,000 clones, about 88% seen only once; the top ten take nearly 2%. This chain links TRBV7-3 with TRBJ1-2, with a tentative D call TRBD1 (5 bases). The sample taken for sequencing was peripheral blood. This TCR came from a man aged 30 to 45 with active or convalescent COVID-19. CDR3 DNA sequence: TGTGCCAGCAGCAACGGAGGGGCATCTAACTATGGCTACACCTTC. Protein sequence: CASSNGGASNYGYTF.